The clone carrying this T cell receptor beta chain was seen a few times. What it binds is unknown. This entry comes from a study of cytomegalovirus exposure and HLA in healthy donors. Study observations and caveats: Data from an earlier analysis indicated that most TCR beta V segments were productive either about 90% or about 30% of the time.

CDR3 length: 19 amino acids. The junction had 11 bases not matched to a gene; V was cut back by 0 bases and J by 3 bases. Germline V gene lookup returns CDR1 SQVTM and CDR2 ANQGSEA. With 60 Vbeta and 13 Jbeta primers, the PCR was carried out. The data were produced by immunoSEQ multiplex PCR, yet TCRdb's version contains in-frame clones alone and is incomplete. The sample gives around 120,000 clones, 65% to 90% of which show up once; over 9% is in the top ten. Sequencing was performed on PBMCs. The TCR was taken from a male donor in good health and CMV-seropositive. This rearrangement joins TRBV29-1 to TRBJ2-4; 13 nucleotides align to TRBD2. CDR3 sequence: CSVEEGGLAGLLGKNIQYF. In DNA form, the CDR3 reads TGCAGCGTTGAAGAAGGGGGACTAGCGGGACTCTTGGGCAAAAACATTCAGTACTTC.